These T cell receptor beta chains were read from a single sample in a study of blood T cells in healthy people across ages. TCRdb re-analysed the 5' RACE reads in MiXCR, keeping a single row per CDR3 protein. Of approximately 1.5 million distinct CDR3 sequences in the sample, about 35% are singletons; the top ten hold 10% to 12%. What was sequenced was blood. These receptors came from a young woman in good health. CDR3s include the opening cysteine and the closing phenylalanine or tryptophan. D genes are given only for firm matches. Some rows have no size entry. The others give once, few or many, or a class for an expanded clone.

d_call: TRBD1
clone_size: NA
j_call: TRBJ2-4
cdr3_length: 14
v_call: TRBV3-1
cdr3_nt: TGTGCCAGCAGCCCTGTGACAGGGGTTGGGATTCAGTACTTC
cdr3_aa: CASSPVTGVGIQYF

d_call: NA
clone_size: many
j_call: TRBJ2-7
cdr3_length: 16
v_call: TRBV10-3
cdr3_nt: TGTGCCATCAGTCAGGGGGCGGGAGGGCAATCCTACGAGCAGTACTTC
cdr3_aa: CAISQGAGGQSYEQYF

d_call: TRBD1
clone_size: NA
j_call: TRBJ2-1
cdr3_length: 16
v_call: TRBV28
cdr3_nt: TGTGCCAGCCAAGAGGGGGCTCTAGTAACGTACAATGAGCAGTTCTTC
cdr3_aa: CASQEGALVTYNEQFF

d_call: NA
clone_size: few
j_call: TRBJ2-2
cdr3_length: 13
v_call: TRBV7-9
cdr3_nt: TGTGCCAGCAGCTACGCTGGCCAAGGGGAGCTGTTTTTT
cdr3_aa: CASSYAGQGELFF

d_call: TRBD1
clone_size: few
j_call: TRBJ2-7
cdr3_length: 14
v_call: TRBV20-1
cdr3_nt: TGCAGTGCTAGAGATGTTGACAGGGGTGCCGAGCAGTACTTC
cdr3_aa: CSARDVDRGAEQYF

d_call: TRBD2
clone_size: NA
j_call: TRBJ2-2
cdr3_length: 16
v_call: TRBV4-1
cdr3_nt: TGCGCCAGCAGCCAACGACTTTCGGGAGGCTCGGAGGAGCTGTTTTTT
cdr3_aa: CASSQRLSGGSEELFF

d_call: TRBD1
clone_size: NA
j_call: TRBJ2-7
cdr3_length: 13
v_call: TRBV7-9
cdr3_nt: TGTGCCAGCGGCGTGGACAGGTGCGACGAGCAGTACTTC
cdr3_aa: CASGVDRCDEQYF

d_call: TRBD2
clone_size: few
j_call: TRBJ2-6
cdr3_length: 16
v_call: TRBV9
cdr3_nt: TGTGCCAGCAGCGTAAGCGGGGGCTCTGGGGCCGACGTCCTGACTTTC
cdr3_aa: CASSVSGGSGADVLTF

d_call: TRBD1
clone_size: NA
j_call: TRBJ1-5
cdr3_length: 13
v_call: TRBV10-1
cdr3_nt: TGCGCCAGCATTACAGGGGCCGGGCAGCCCCAGCATTTT
cdr3_aa: CASITGAGQPQHF

d_call: NA
clone_size: NA
j_call: TRBJ2-7
cdr3_length: 16
v_call: TRBV4-2
cdr3_nt: TGTGCCAGCAGCCAAGAAGACTCTACCCACTGGTACGAGCAGTACTTC
cdr3_aa: CASSQEDSTHWYEQYF

d_call: NA
clone_size: many
j_call: TRBJ2-7
cdr3_length: 12
v_call: TRBV29-1
cdr3_nt: TGCAGCGCCATCCTGGCAGGCTACGAGCAGTACTTC
cdr3_aa: CSAILAGYEQYF

d_call: NA
clone_size: once
j_call: TRBJ2-5
cdr3_length: 9
v_call: TRBV20-1
cdr3_nt: TGCAGTGCTAGCCTGACCCAGTACTTC
cdr3_aa: CSASLTQYF

d_call: TRBD2
clone_size: few
j_call: TRBJ2-5
cdr3_length: 14
v_call: TRBV20-1
cdr3_nt: TGCAGTGCTTCTCGGACTAGCGGGAGTGAGACCCAGTACTTC
cdr3_aa: CSASRTSGSETQYF

d_call: TRBD1
clone_size: NA
j_call: TRBJ2-3
cdr3_length: 15
v_call: TRBV5-1
cdr3_nt: TGCGCCAGCAGGACCCAGGGACAGAACACAGATACGCAGTATTTT
cdr3_aa: CASRTQGQNTDTQYF

d_call: NA
clone_size: NA
j_call: TRBJ2-7
cdr3_length: 14
v_call: TRBV6-2/TRBV6-3
cdr3_nt: TGTGCCAGCAGTTACTCGGGGCTGGGACAAACATTGAACTTC
cdr3_aa: CASSYSGLGQTLNF

d_call: NA
clone_size: NA
j_call: TRBJ2-7
cdr3_length: 14
v_call: TRBV5-6
cdr3_nt: TGTGCCAGCAGATCTGGTGCGGGTAGCAGAGAGCAGTACTTC
cdr3_aa: CASRSGAGSREQYF

d_call: TRBD2
clone_size: many
j_call: TRBJ2-3
cdr3_length: 16
v_call: TRBV29-1
cdr3_nt: TGCAGCGTGCAGGGTATACCGGGACTAGCGCCAGATACGCAGTATTTT
cdr3_aa: CSVQGIPGLAPDTQYF

d_call: NA
clone_size: NA
j_call: TRBJ1-2
cdr3_length: 14
v_call: TRBV5-4
cdr3_nt: TGTGCCAGCAGCTCGCCCACGGAAGGCTATGGCTACACCTTC
cdr3_aa: CASSSPTEGYGYTF

d_call: TRBD2
clone_size: NA
j_call: TRBJ2-1
cdr3_length: 13
v_call: TRBV10-1
cdr3_nt: TGCGCCAGCAGTGAGCGCGGGGGGCTCCTCAGGTTCTTC
cdr3_aa: CASSERGGLLRFF

d_call: TRBD1
clone_size: NA
j_call: TRBJ2-1
cdr3_length: 13
v_call: TRBV6-5
cdr3_nt: TGTGCCACTTATGACAGGGACGGAAATGAGCAGTTCTTC
cdr3_aa: CATYDRDGNEQFF

d_call: NA
clone_size: NA
j_call: TRBJ2-7
cdr3_length: 11
v_call: TRBV19
cdr3_nt: TGTGCCAGCAGGGGATGCTACGAGCAGTACTTC
cdr3_aa: CASRGCYEQYF

d_call: NA
clone_size: few
j_call: TRBJ2-5
cdr3_length: 14
v_call: TRBV11-2
cdr3_nt: TGTGCCAGCAGCTTCGGACACCCGGGAGAGACCCAGTACTTC
cdr3_aa: CASSFGHPGETQYF

d_call: NA
clone_size: NA
j_call: TRBJ2-1
cdr3_length: 15
v_call: TRBV20-1
cdr3_nt: TGCAGTGCTCACCGGGGGGCCGGGTCCTACAATGAGCAGTTCTTC
cdr3_aa: CSAHRGAGSYNEQFF

d_call: NA
clone_size: NA
j_call: TRBJ1-2
cdr3_length: 16
v_call: TRBV7-8
cdr3_nt: TGTGCCAGCAGCCCCCTTGCGGGCGGCAATAACTATGGCTACACCTTC
cdr3_aa: CASSPLAGGNNYGYTF

d_call: TRBD2
clone_size: NA
j_call: TRBJ2-5
cdr3_length: 14
v_call: TRBV6-6
cdr3_nt: TGTACCAGCAGCAACTGGGGGGGGGTAGAGACCCAGTACTTC
cdr3_aa: CTSSNWGGVETQYF

d_call: TRBD1
clone_size: few
j_call: TRBJ1-6
cdr3_length: 14
v_call: TRBV12-3/TRBV12-4
cdr3_nt: TGTGCCAGCAGTACAACAGGGGGGAATTCACCCCTCCACTTT
cdr3_aa: CASSTTGGNSPLHF

d_call: TRBD2
clone_size: many
j_call: TRBJ2-1
cdr3_length: 12
v_call: TRBV29-1
cdr3_nt: TGCAGCGCTGGCCGAGGGAGGGATGAGCAGTTCTTC
cdr3_aa: CSAGRGRDEQFF

d_call: TRBD2
clone_size: few
j_call: TRBJ2-5
cdr3_length: 15
v_call: TRBV5-1
cdr3_nt: TGCGCCAGCAGCTTAGCGGGGGGGAAAGAAGAGACCCAGTACTTC
cdr3_aa: CASSLAGGKEETQYF

d_call: NA
clone_size: few
j_call: TRBJ2-1
cdr3_length: 17
v_call: TRBV7-6
cdr3_nt: TGTGCCAGCAGCTTAGTTGGGAATACCTTTGACTACAATGAGCAGTTCTTC
cdr3_aa: CASSLVGNTFDYNEQFF

d_call: NA
clone_size: NA
j_call: TRBJ2-3
cdr3_length: 13
v_call: TRBV9
cdr3_nt: TGTGCCAGCAGCAGACCCTTCACAGATACGCAGTATTTT
cdr3_aa: CASSRPFTDTQYF

d_call: TRBD1
clone_size: few
j_call: TRBJ1-5
cdr3_length: 15
v_call: TRBV10-2
cdr3_nt: TGCGCCAGCAGTGACCGGACAGGGATTAATCAGCCCCAGCATTTT
cdr3_aa: CASSDRTGINQPQHF

d_call: NA
clone_size: few
j_call: TRBJ2-5
cdr3_length: 14
v_call: TRBV20-1
cdr3_nt: TGCAGTGCTAGAAAGGCAGGATCCTCCGAGACCCAGTACTTC
cdr3_aa: CSARKAGSSETQYF

d_call: NA
clone_size: NA
j_call: TRBJ2-7
cdr3_length: 15
v_call: TRBV6-5
cdr3_nt: TGTGCCAGCACTCTGAACAGGGGAGGGACCTACGAGCAGTACTTC
cdr3_aa: CASTLNRGGTYEQYF

d_call: TRBD1
clone_size: few
j_call: TRBJ2-1
cdr3_length: 17
v_call: TRBV7-8
cdr3_nt: TGTGCCAGCAGCTTAGGAGCCCCGGGACAGATGAACAATGAGCAGTTCTTC
cdr3_aa: CASSLGAPGQMNNEQFF

d_call: TRBD1
clone_size: few
j_call: TRBJ2-5
cdr3_length: 15
v_call: TRBV27
cdr3_nt: TGTGCCAGCAGTTCCGGACAGGGGGGGGAAGAGACCCAGTACTTC
cdr3_aa: CASSSGQGGEETQYF

d_call: NA
clone_size: few
j_call: TRBJ2-7
cdr3_length: 16
v_call: TRBV2
cdr3_nt: TGTGCCAGCAGTGAAGCAGGAGGTAGAACTGTTGACGAGCAGTACTTC
cdr3_aa: CASSEAGGRTVDEQYF

d_call: TRBD1
clone_size: NA
j_call: TRBJ1-2
cdr3_length: 15
v_call: TRBV7-3
cdr3_nt: TGTGCCAGCAGACCGACGACAGGGGGCGCCTACGGCTACACCTTC
cdr3_aa: CASRPTTGGAYGYTF

d_call: TRBD2
clone_size: NA
j_call: TRBJ2-1
cdr3_length: 17
v_call: TRBV24-1
cdr3_nt: TGTGCCACCAGTGACTACGCTAGCGGGAGGGCGGGGAATGAGCAGTTCTTC
cdr3_aa: CATSDYASGRAGNEQFF

d_call: NA
clone_size: once
j_call: TRBJ2-5
cdr3_length: 15
v_call: TRBV12-3/TRBV12-4
cdr3_nt: TGTGCCTGCAGTTTAGGTCTCACTTCCGGGGAGACCCAGTACTTC
cdr3_aa: CACSLGLTSGETQYF

d_call: NA
clone_size: few
j_call: TRBJ2-5
cdr3_length: 13
v_call: TRBV19
cdr3_nt: TGTGCCACCGCCGTGAGAGAACAAGAGACCCAGTACTTC
cdr3_aa: CATAVREQETQYF

d_call: TRBD1
clone_size: few
j_call: TRBJ1-2
cdr3_length: 14
v_call: TRBV30
cdr3_nt: TGTGCCTGGACCCGGGACAGGGTGAACTATGGCTACACCTTC
cdr3_aa: CAWTRDRVNYGYTF

d_call: NA
clone_size: few
j_call: TRBJ1-1
cdr3_length: 17
v_call: TRBV5-1
cdr3_nt: TGCGCCAGCAGCTCGCCCCCTGGTGTAGTTAGTGGCACTGAAGCTTTCTTT
cdr3_aa: CASSSPPGVVSGTEAFF

d_call: NA
clone_size: NA
j_call: TRBJ2-1
cdr3_length: 17
v_call: TRBV28
cdr3_nt: TGTGCCAACAGTCCCACAGGGTGGGGGGGTTCCTACAATGAGCAGTTCTTC
cdr3_aa: CANSPTGWGGSYNEQFF

d_call: NA
clone_size: NA
j_call: TRBJ2-1
cdr3_length: 16
v_call: TRBV11-2
cdr3_nt: TGTGCCAGCAGCTTCTCCGGGAGCGTGAGATACAATGAGCAGTTCTTC
cdr3_aa: CASSFSGSVRYNEQFF

d_call: NA
clone_size: few
j_call: TRBJ1-4
cdr3_length: 15
v_call: TRBV20-1
cdr3_nt: TGCAGTGCTAGAGCCTTGGACGGATTTAATGAAAAACTGTTTTTT
cdr3_aa: CSARALDGFNEKLFF

d_call: NA
clone_size: few
j_call: TRBJ2-5
cdr3_length: 14
v_call: TRBV4-1
cdr3_nt: TGCGCCAGCAGCCAGGGGCGGCACCAAGAGACCCAGTACTTC
cdr3_aa: CASSQGRHQETQYF

d_call: NA
clone_size: few
j_call: TRBJ2-7
cdr3_length: 15
v_call: TRBV4-1
cdr3_nt: TGCGCCAGCAGCCAAGTAGGAGGGGCGCGAGGCGAGCAGTACTTC
cdr3_aa: CASSQVGGARGEQYF

d_call: NA
clone_size: NA
j_call: TRBJ2-3
cdr3_length: 13
v_call: TRBV7-7
cdr3_nt: TGTGCCAGCAGCTTAAACAGCATGGATACGCAGTATTTT
cdr3_aa: CASSLNSMDTQYF